The 3 T cell receptor beta chains given below trace back to one sample, sequenced in a study of T cell responses to AZD1222 COVID-19 vaccine. Clones were read by immunoSEQ multiplex PCR, and TCRdb kept only the in-frame ones, dropping some. The profile shows tens of thousands of clones, roughly 87% of them singletons. The sequences come from peripheral blood, collected on day 0 of AZD1222 vaccination. These receptors all come from an adult in good health.

The V gene is TRBV5-1, the J gene TRBJ2-1; the match to TRBD1 covers 8 bases. The CDR3 is 15 amino acids. From germline, CDR1 is SGHRS and CDR2 YFSETQ. Germline trimming cut 2 bases from V and 5 bases from J; bases unmatched to any gene: 6. The CDR3 DNA reads as TGCGCCAGCAGCTTCGCGGACAGGGTCAACAATGAGCAGTTCTTC. This translates into CASSFADRVNNEQFF.

This chain joins TRBV7-2 and TRBJ1-3, with no clear D. Trimming left V 4 bases short and J 0 bases short, with 10 bases between. Germline-derived CDR1 and CDR2 are SGHTA and FQGNSA. CDR3 length equals 15 residues. CDR3 nucleotides: TGTGCCAGCAGCTACTCACTCCACTCTGGAAACACCATATATTTT. Amino acid sequence: CASSYSLHSGNTIYF.

J is TRBJ1-2 and V is TRBV5-8; D may be TRBD1 (5 bases). Deletions cut 1 base from V and 1 base from J, with 14 bases between. Germline CDR1 is SGHTS and CDR2 is YDEGEE. This CDR3 spans 16 amino acids. The CDR3 sequence is CASSLRKGRYNYGYTF. The CDR3 DNA follows: TGTGCCAGCAGCTTGAGGAAGGGACGCTATAACTATGGCTACACCTTC.